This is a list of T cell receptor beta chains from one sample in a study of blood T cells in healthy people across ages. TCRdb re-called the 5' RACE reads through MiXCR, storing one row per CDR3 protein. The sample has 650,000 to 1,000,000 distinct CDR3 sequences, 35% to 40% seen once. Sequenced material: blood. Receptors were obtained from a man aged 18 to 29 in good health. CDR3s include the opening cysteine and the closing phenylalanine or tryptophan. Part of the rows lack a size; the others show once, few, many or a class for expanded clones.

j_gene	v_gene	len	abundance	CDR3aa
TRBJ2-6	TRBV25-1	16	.	CASSGSPVAGANVLTF
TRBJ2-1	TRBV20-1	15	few	CSANLWASGDNEQFF
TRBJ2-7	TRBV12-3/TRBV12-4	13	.	CASSSGPGNEQYF
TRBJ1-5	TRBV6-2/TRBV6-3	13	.	CASTHGQKQPQHF
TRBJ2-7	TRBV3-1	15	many	CASSQASPGIDEQYF
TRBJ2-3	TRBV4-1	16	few	CASSQDTLAGGYTQYF
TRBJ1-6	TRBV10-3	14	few	CAISHRDSDSPLHF
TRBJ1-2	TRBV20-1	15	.	CSASTQPRGQWGYTF
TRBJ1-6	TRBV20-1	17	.	CSARDSGQAGANSPLHF
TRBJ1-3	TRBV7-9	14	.	CASSGPGRGNTIYF
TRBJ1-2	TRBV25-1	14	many	CASSGALTGYGYTF
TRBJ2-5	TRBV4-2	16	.	CASSRGLPGAVDEQYF
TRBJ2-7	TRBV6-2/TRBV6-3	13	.	CASWASNSYEQYF
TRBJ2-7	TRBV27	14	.	CASSKQNSYNEQYF
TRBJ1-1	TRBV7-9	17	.	CASGLLGTPNSNTEAFF
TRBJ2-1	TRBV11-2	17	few	CASSLEGSGFYGNEQFF
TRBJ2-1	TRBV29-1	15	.	CSVEAGGSSYNEQFF
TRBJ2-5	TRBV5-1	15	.	CASSLFMGPQETQYF